A selection of T cell receptor beta chains follows, all from one sample in a study of shared clonotypes between healthy human individuals. Repertoires were generated with immunoSEQ multiplex PCR, while TCRdb's copy carries only in-frame clones and drops some. The sample includes around 600,000 clones, about 95% of them seen just once. Sequenced input: naive CD8+ T cells sorted from blood. Receptor source: a woman between 25 and 40 years old in good health. CDR3s include the opening cysteine and the closing phenylalanine or tryptophan. D genes are given only for firm matches. Size is omitted from some rows. Given values are once, few, many or a class for expanded clones.

d_call cdr3_length j_call clone_size v_call cdr3_nt cdr3_aa
TRBD1 16 TRBJ2-3 once TRBV18 TGTGCCAGCTCACCCAATGACAGGGTTTACGCAGATACGCAGTATTTT CASSPNDRVYADTQYF
NA 17 TRBJ2-7 NA TRBV4-1 TGCGCCAGCAGCCAAGGCGGTACCGGCTCCTCCCTGGGGGAGCAGTACTTC CASSQGGTGSSLGEQYF
TRBD1 15 TRBJ1-2 NA TRBV4-1 TGCGCCAGCAGCCAAGGGCTGACAGGGGGCTATGGCTACACCTTC CASSQGLTGGYGYTF
NA 16 TRBJ1-2 NA TRBV28 TGTGCCAGCAGTTCAAGGCTTTACACGGCTAACTATGGCTACACCTTC CASSSRLYTANYGYTF
TRBD1 14 TRBJ2-7 NA TRBV27 TGTGCCAGCAGTCCGGGGACAGGGGACTACGAGCAGTACTTC CASSPGTGDYEQYF
TRBD2 15 TRBJ2-5 NA TRBV15 TGTGCCACCAGCAGAGGGGCGGGAGGGCAAGAGACCCAGTACTTC CATSRGAGGQETQYF
NA 12 TRBJ2-2 NA TRBV29-1 TGCAGCGTTGCTGGGATCACCGGGGAGCTGTTTTTT CSVAGITGELFF
NA 13 TRBJ2-7 NA TRBV5-6 TGTGCCAGCAGCTTACAGGGTTACTACGAGCAGTACTTC CASSLQGYYEQYF
NA 16 TRBJ2-5 NA TRBV6-5 TGTGCCAGCAGTTTACCCCTCGGACAGAGTCAAGAGACCCAGTACTTC CASSLPLGQSQETQYF
TRBD1 19 TRBJ2-3 NA TRBV9 TGTGCCAGCAGCGTAGAGGGCGTGAGCTGGGGACAGACTCCAGATACGCAGTATTTT CASSVEGVSWGQTPDTQYF
NA 15 TRBJ1-1 once TRBV15 TGTGCCACCAGCAGAGGGGCAGGTAGGGACACTGAAGCTTTCTTT CATSRGAGRDTEAFF
TRBD1 15 TRBJ2-7 NA TRBV27 TGTGCCAGCAGTTTCAGTAACAGGGGGCTGAAGGAGCAGTACTTC CASSFSNRGLKEQYF
TRBD2 16 TRBJ2-7 NA TRBV27 TGTGCCAGCAGTTTCGGCACTAGCGGGAGGGGATACGAGCAGTACTTC CASSFGTSGRGYEQYF
NA 17 TRBJ2-1 NA TRBV28 TGTGCCAGTTGGCCCTTACGTGTCGATGTCTCCTACAATGAGCAGTTCTTC CASWPLRVDVSYNEQFF
TRBD2 14 TRBJ2-4 NA TRBV27 TGTGCCAGCAGTCCTGGGACTAGCCCGGTCATTCAGTACTTC CASSPGTSPVIQYF
TRBD1 14 TRBJ2-7 NA TRBV13 TGTGCCAGCAGCTTCGGACAGGGGGCGACAGAGCAGTACTTC CASSFGQGATEQYF